This passage covers 18 T cell receptor beta chains from one sample sequenced in a study of T cells in Graves' hyperthyroidism and ophthalmopathy (dated by TCRdb to about 2019). The library was built by means of multiplex PCR. The run used an Illumina HiSeq 2000. TCR beta CDR3 regions were amplified from RNA transcripts. The TCR CDR3 was subjected to a first round of RT-PCR using the HTBI primer set and the Qiagen OneStep RT-PCR kit. TCRdb's own reprocessing of the public reads used fastp at Q25 and MiXCR and kept productive beta chains. Identical CDR3 protein sequences are pooled into one entry, listed with their most common genes and DNA. Here the sample has a few hundred thousand distinct CDR3 sequences; around 15% occur a single time. The top ten clonotypes cover roughly a fifth of the sample. Sequenced sample: blood. The source is a woman aged 60-75 years with Graves' ophthalmopathy.

Comment on this clonotype: A read error is possible here, since a much larger clone lies one base away. This sequence joins TRBV2 and TRBJ2-1; 7 bases match TRBD2. The germline V gene encodes CDR1 SNHLY and CDR2 FYNNEI. The CDR3 is 16 amino acids. J was trimmed by 4 bases and V by 11 bases; bases with no gene match: 17. DNA of the CDR3: TGTGCCGGCACCGAGGTCGGCGGGAGATCTTACAATGAGCAGTTCTTC. It yields the protein CAGTEVGGRSYNEQFF.

This clonotype came up many times. This chain connects TRBV7-2 to TRBJ2-3; 10 bases agree with TRBD2. CDR1 is SGHTA, CDR2 FQGNSA, per germline. The CDR3 is 16 residues long. Trimming cost V 5 bases and J 2 bases; bases outside gene matches: 7. CDR3 amino acids: CASSLGLAGATDTQYF. As DNA, the CDR3 is TGTGCCAGCAGCCTAGGGCTAGCGGGAGCCACAGATACGCAGTATTTT.

This clonotype was picked up many times. The genes are TRBV20-1 and TRBJ2-1; D gene uncertain. The V end lost 0 bases, the J end lost 0 bases, and 6 bases lay between the germline ends. CDR1 and CDR2 (germline): DFQATT, SNEGSKA (reference sequence). The length of the CDR3 is 14 residues. The DNA of the CDR3 is TGCAGTGCTAGAGATCTCGACTCCTACAATGAGCAGTTCTTC. It codes for CSARDLDSYNEQFF.

This clonotype was seen more than once but under ten times. This chain joins TRBV5-1 and TRBJ2-2; 7 bases are shared with TRBD2. V gave up 0 bases and J gave up 0 bases; unmatched junction bases: 5. The germline CDR1 and CDR2 sequences are SGHRS and YFSETQ. The CDR3 totals 17 residues. The CDR3 DNA is TGCGCCAGCAGCTTGGCTGGGCGGGAGCCGAACACCGGGGAGCTGTTTTTT. Its protein product is CASSLAGREPNTGELFF.

This clonotype was seen at least ten times. This chain joins TRBV13 and TRBJ2-1, with D perhaps TRBD1 or TRBD2 (5 bases each). V was pared by 0 bases and J by 4 bases, with 16 bases between. Germline loops: CDR1 PRHDT, CDR2 FYEKMQ (reference sequence). The CDR3 is 17 amino acids. The CDR3 DNA sequence: TGTGCCAGCAGCTTAGGCCTAACCCCGAGGGGTTACAATGAGCAGTTCTTC. As protein: CASSLGLTPRGYNEQFF.

The chain employs TRBV3-1 and TRBJ1-1; TRBD1 is a possible D gene (5 bases). Deletions cut 3 bases from V and 7 bases from J, with 9 bases between. The CDR3 spans 12 residues. Germline-derived CDR1 and CDR2 are LGHDT and YNNKEL (reference sequence). The chain's CDR3 is CASSHRQREAFF. The CDR3 DNA reads as TGTGCCAGCAGCCATCGACAGCGTGAAGCTTTCTTT.

Concerning this clonotype itself: A read error may explain this, as a much larger clone is one base away. The V gene is TRBV14, the J gene TRBJ2-7; D possibly corresponds to TRBD2 (6 bases). The CDR3 totals 12 residues. The V gene lost 2 bases and the J gene lost 7 bases, with 9 bases spanning the gap. Germline V CDR1 and CDR2: SGHDN, FVKESK. The CDR3 nucleotides are TGTGCCAGCAGCCAATCCGGGGGTGAGCAGTACTTC. Translation gives CASSQSGGEQYF.

In its sample, this clonotype was seen many times. V is TRBV28 and J is TRBJ2-7; the D gene is possibly TRBD2 (5 bases). CDR1 MDHEN and CDR2 SYDVKM come from the germline V gene. Trimming took 5 bases from V and 2 from J, leaving 13 bases between them. The CDR3 covers 14 residues. The CDR3 nucleotides are TGTGCCAGCAGTCTCCCGGACGGGACCTACGAGCAGTACTTC. This gives the protein CASSLPDGTYEQYF.

The CDR3 coding sequence is TGTGCCAGCAGTTCACCCGGGACTAGCGGGAGCTCCGGGGAGCTGTTTTTT. Translated, it gives CASSSPGTSGSSGELFF. This chain connects TRBV28 to TRBJ2-2, with TRBD2 matching over 14 bases. Germline V gives CDR1 MDHEN, CDR2 SYDVKM. The CDR3 runs 17 residues. Losses at the gene ends were 4 bases for V and 6 bases for J; bases not matched to a gene: 7.

This clonotype was seen many times. The chain carries TRBV15 and TRBJ2-3, with TRBD2 matching over 15 bases. The CDR3 contains 17 residues. Germline-derived CDR1 and CDR2 are LNHNV and YYDKDF (reference sequence). V lost 1 base and J lost 5; bases outside the gene matches: 4. The CDR3 here is CATSRGTSGGAGDTQYF. DNA of the CDR3: TGTGCCACCAGCAGAGGGACTAGCGGGGGGGCTGGAGATACGCAGTATTTT.

The chain recombines TRBV5-1 with TRBJ2-7; possible D gene TRBD2, 6 bases. CDR3 length equals 15 residues. Trimming stripped 6 bases from V and 2 bases from J, with 18 bases between. Germline lookup yields CDR1 SGHRS and CDR2 YFSETQ. In DNA, the CDR3 is TGCGCCAGCACCGGAGGAGCTAGCGACCCCTACGAGCAGTACTTC. It yields the protein CASTGGASDPYEQYF.

The chain carries TRBV9 and TRBJ1-2; D might be TRBD1 (6 bases). CDR1 and CDR2 (germline): SGDLS, YYNGEE. This CDR3 comprises 15 residues. Trimming cost V 3 bases and J 5 bases, with 17 bases left between them. CDR3 region: CASSAGPGGEYGYTF. CDR3 DNA sequence: TGTGCCAGCAGCGCCGGACCTGGGGGCGAATATGGCTACACCTTC.

This clonotype was counted many times. This chain uses TRBV28 with TRBJ2-1; D is uncertain. CDR1 and CDR2 (germline): MDHEN, SYDVKM. V dropped 5 bases and J dropped 8 bases, with 13 bases sitting between them. CDR3 length: 13 amino acids. CDR3: CASSRQSRDEQFF. The DNA of the CDR3 is TGTGCCAGCAGTCGGCAATCCCGAGATGAGCAGTTCTTC. The full variable domain, its missing parts supplied by reference TRBV28 and TRBJ2-1, is DVKVTQSSRYLVKRTGEKVFLECVQDMDHENMFWYRQDPGLGLRLIYFSYDVKMKEKGDIPEGYSVSREKKERFSLILESASTNQTSMYLCASSRQSRDEQFFGPGTRLTVL.

This clonotype was recorded many times. The chain has TRBV5-6 and TRBJ1-1, with D perhaps matching TRBD1 (6 bases). The CDR3 sequence is 13 residues long. V shed 4 bases and J shed 8 bases, with 15 bases lying between them. CDR1 and CDR2 (germline): SGHDT, YYEEEE. Here the CDR3 reads CASSPRAGQEAFF. In DNA, the CDR3 is TGTGCCAGCAGCCCCAGGGCTGGACAGGAAGCTTTCTTT.

This clonotype has ten or more counts. The CDR3, as DNA: TGTGCCAGCAGCTTAGATCGGTGGGCTAGTTATTCCCAAGATACGCAGTATTTT. Its translation is CASSLDRWASYSQDTQYF. V usage is TRBV11-2 and J usage is TRBJ2-3, with unresolved D. The CDR3 is made up of 18 amino acids. Trimming cost V 0 bases and J 5 bases, with 21 bases left between them. Germline V gene lookup returns CDR1 SGHAT and CDR2 FQNNGV.

This chain uses TRBV5-4 with TRBJ2-1, with 9 bases matching TRBD1. The germline V gene has CDR1 SGHNT and CDR2 YYREEE (reference sequence). The CDR3 is 16 amino acids. The V segment lost 4 bases and the J segment 7 bases; nucleotides outside the gene matches: 12. The CDR3: CASSGGRDRAYNEQFF. The CDR3 DNA follows: TGTGCCAGCAGCGGAGGCCGGGACAGGGCTTATAATGAGCAGTTCTTC.

The J gene is TRBJ1-1, the V gene TRBV4-1, with TRBD1 matching 11 bases. Trimming cost V 1 base and J 4 bases; bases outside gene matches: 2. The CDR3 runs 15 residues. The germline V gene has CDR1 MGHRA and CDR2 YSYEKL. The CDR3 DNA reads TGCGCCAGCAGCCAAGGGGGGACAGGGGGCACTGAAGCTTTCTTT. Amino acid sequence: CASSQGGTGGTEAFF.

This clonotype was observed a few times. A read error is possible here, since a much larger clone lies one base away. This rearrangement joins TRBV18 to TRBJ2-7; D may correspond to TRBD1 or TRBD2 (5 bases each). The V gene's germline CDR1 is KGHSH and CDR2 LQKENI. The CDR3 runs 13 residues. In DNA, the CDR3 is TGTGTCAGCTCGGGGACCCAAACCTACGAGCAGTACTTC. This gives the protein CVSSGTQTYEQYF.